One and the same sample provided the 16 T cell receptor beta chains below, sequenced in a study of response to subunit inactivated influenza vaccine. TCRdb processed the RT-PCR reads anew with MiXCR; each CDR3 protein has one entry. The repertoire consists of 500,000 to 750,000 distinct CDR3 sequences, with around 13% occurring once and the leading ten covering around 10%. The specimen comprised PBMCs from blood, sampled less than 13 days after vaccination. The receptor source for this set is a man aged 50 to 60 who received an inactivated influenza vaccine.

The chain joins TRBV3-1 to TRBJ1-2; D not resolved. The CDR3 is made up of 14 amino acids. Per germline, CDR1 LGHDT and CDR2 YNNKEL (reference sequence). V lost 4 bases and J 7 bases, leaving 16 bases between the germline ends. CDR3 DNA: TGTGCCAGCAGCCTGTCTAGGCCAGGCGGTGGCTACACCTTC. Amino acids: CASSLSRPGGGYTF.

This clonotype has just a few counts. The CDR3 sequence: CASSLAGGRVEQYF. The CDR3 nucleotides read TGTGCCAGCAGCTTAGCGGGGGGCCGTGTGGAGCAGTACTTC. This chain joins TRBV6-5 and TRBJ2-7; TRBD2 matches at 10 bases. V was clipped by 6 bases and J by 7 bases; unmatched bases: 9. The germline CDR1 and CDR2 sequences are MNHEY and SVGAGI. The CDR3 loop spans 14 amino acids.

Only a few counts were recorded for this clonotype. The chain carries TRBV7-9 and TRBJ2-2; D remains ambiguous. V dropped 5 bases and J dropped 8 bases, with 12 bases sitting between them. This CDR3 is 13 amino acids long. CDR1 is SEHNR and CDR2 is FQNEAQ in the germline V gene (reference sequence). CDR3 DNA: TGTGCCAGCAGCACTCCTCCGGAAGGGGAGCTGTTTTTT. This codes for CASSTPPEGELFF.

This clonotype has more than one count but fewer than ten. V and J are TRBV6-2 or TRBV6-3 and TRBJ2-7, with 7 positions matching TRBD2. The V gene's germline CDR1 is MNHEY and CDR2 SVGEGT. The trim removed 2 bases at V and 0 bases at J, leaving 10 bases unmatched. This CDR3 is 17 amino acids long. The CDR3 bases are TGTGCCAGCAGTTACAATTACCTAGCGGAAATCTCCTACGAGCAGTACTTC. Amino acids: CASSYNYLAEISYEQYF.

This rearrangement joins TRBV20-1 to TRBJ1-4; 9 bases agree with TRBD1. V shed 6 bases and J 5 bases; nucleotides not matched to a gene: 7. The CDR3 is made up of 14 amino acids. The germline V gene has CDR1 DFQATT and CDR2 SNEGSKA (reference sequence). The CDR3 sequence: CSAEPQGANEKLFF. The CDR3 DNA reads as TGCAGTGCAGAACCACAGGGGGCAAATGAAAAACTGTTTTTT.

This clonotype has just a few counts. This chain uses TRBV20-1 with TRBJ2-5, with 9 nucleotides matching TRBD1. The ends lost 1 base at V and 5 bases at J; junction bases unmatched: 14. CDR1 and CDR2 (germline): DFQATT, SNEGSKA (reference sequence). The CDR3 runs 17 residues. CDR3 in DNA: TGCAGTGCTAGAGGTCCGGGACAGGGTTTATTGGTTGAGACCCAGTACTTC. It translates to CSARGPGQGLLVETQYF.

In its sample, this clonotype was seen a few times. The V call is TRBV20-1, the J call TRBJ1-2; no firm D call. This CDR3 is 13 amino acids long. Trimming took 0 bases from V and 4 from J, leaving 9 bases between them. CDR1 and CDR2 (germline): DFQATT, SNEGSKA (reference sequence). DNA for the CDR3: TGCAGTGCTAGAGATCCGTCGGGCTATGGCTACACCTTC. Translated, it gives CSARDPSGYGYTF.

In this sample, this clonotype turned up a few times. DNA for the CDR3: TGTGCCAGCAGTTACGACGCGCTAACTGAAGCTTTCTTT. Amino acids: CASSYDALTEAFF. J is TRBJ1-1 and V is TRBV12-3 or TRBV12-4; D gene ambiguous. This CDR3 has 13 residues. The V end was cut by 4 bases, the J end by 5 bases, with 11 bases between.

The chain is built from TRBV12-3 or TRBV12-4 and TRBJ2-4; 9 bases agree with TRBD1. The V segment lost 5 bases and the J segment 12 bases; nucleotides outside the gene matches: 11. This CDR3 contains 14 residues. The CDR3 region has the DNA TGTGCCAGCAGTCCGGGACAGGGTTTGGGGGCTCAGTACTTC. Protein sequence: CASSPGQGLGAQYF.

This clonotype was recorded many times. The rearrangement joins TRBV4-3 to TRBJ2-1; D is unclear. The germline gives CDR1 LGHNA, CDR2 YSLEER. Trimming shortened V by 0 bases and J by 5 bases, and 17 bases separated the two germline ends. The CDR3 runs 17 residues. The DNA for the CDR3 is TGCGCCAGCAGCCAAGACTTCCGCCTGAAACAAAACAATGAGCAGTTCTTC. Translation: CASSQDFRLKQNNEQFF.

This clonotype came up a few times. The chain carries TRBV29-1 and TRBJ1-2, with a possible D match to TRBD1 (5 bases). The CDR3 loop spans 12 amino acids. CDR1 and CDR2 from the germline V gene are SQVTM and ANQGSEA. V lost 7 bases, J lost 7 bases, and 16 bases lay in between. CDR3 loop: CSGAGRDSGYTF. The CDR3 nucleotides read TGCAGCGGTGCGGGCAGGGACTCTGGCTACACCTTC.

This clonotype was seen only a few times. The J gene is TRBJ1-4, the V gene TRBV4-1; TRBD1 matches at 7 bases. J gave up 7 bases and V 0 bases, and 8 bases lay outside the gene matches. The CDR3 runs 16 residues. The germline gives CDR1 MGHRA, CDR2 YSYEKL. In DNA, the CDR3 is TGCGCCAGCAGCCAAGAGAGTACAGGGGTAGGTGAAAAACTGTTTTTT. Protein product: CASSQESTGVGEKLFF.

This sequence joins TRBV7-2 and TRBJ2-1; 7 bases agree with TRBD1. Germline V lookup: CDR1 SGHTA, CDR2 FQGNSA. The CDR3 length is 14 residues. J was trimmed by 2 bases and V by 7 bases; bases with no gene match: 5. As DNA, the CDR3 is TGTGCCAGCACCTCGACAGGGCCCTACAATGAGCAGTTCTTC. Translating gives CASTSTGPYNEQFF.

This clonotype appeared a few times. The J gene is TRBJ2-2, the V gene TRBV5-1; TRBD1 aligns across 8 bases. V lost 4 bases, J lost 4 bases, and 12 bases stayed unmatched. CDR3 length: 17 amino acids. In germline, CDR1 is SGHRS, CDR2 YFSETQ. The CDR3, as DNA: TGCGCCAGCAGCCCCATACCGGGACAGGCCGGCACCGGGGAGCTGTTTTTT. It codes for CASSPIPGQAGTGELFF.

V is TRBV15 and J is TRBJ2-7; D gene ambiguous. CDR3 length equals 9 residues. V lost 6 bases, J lost 4 bases, and 1 base lay in between. Germline values: CDR1 LNHNV, CDR2 YYDKDF (reference sequence). The CDR3 sequence is CATRYEQYF. CDR3 sequence (DNA): TGTGCCACCAGGTACGAGCAGTACTTC.

This clonotype has more than one count but fewer than ten. The V gene is TRBV5-1, the J gene TRBJ2-5; 9 bases are a match to TRBD2. Germline values: CDR1 SGHRS, CDR2 YFSETQ. The CDR3 extends over 17 amino acids. V was pared by 1 base and J by 5 bases, with 12 bases of the junction left unmatched. CDR3 nucleotides: TGCGCCAGCAGCTTGCAAGTGCGTGCTAGCGGGATGGAGACCCAGTACTTC. Translation: CASSLQVRASGMETQYF.